Each of the 3 T cell receptor beta chains below was sequenced from the same sample in a study of blood T cell repertoires in COVID-19. Profiled with immunoSEQ multiplex PCR; TCRdb holds only in-frame clones, not every one. This table has over 100,000 clones, roughly 85% appearing once. The sample was peripheral blood. These receptors came from a man older than 75 with acute or convalescent COVID-19.

The J gene is TRBJ2-7, the V gene TRBV4-2, with D possibly TRBD2 on 6 matching bases. The germline CDR1 and CDR2 sequences are LGHNA and YNFKEQ. The length of the CDR3 is 20 residues. Trimming shortened V by 0 bases and J by 2 bases, and 26 bases separated the two germline ends. In DNA form, the CDR3 reads TGTGCCAGCAGCCAAGATCCCCGGACCGAGTACGCGGGGTTCACCTACGAGCAGTACTTC. It encodes CASSQDPRTEYAGFTYEQYF.

V usage is TRBV11-2 and J usage is TRBJ2-5; 12 nucleotides match TRBD2. V trimming: 2 bases; J trimming: 4 bases; junction bases outside the gene matches: 5. The CDR3 covers 16 residues. Germline CDR1 SGHAT, CDR2 FQNNGV. The DNA for the CDR3 is TGTGCCAGCAGCTTAACTAGCGGGAGGTTTGGAGAGACCCAGTACTTC. This translates into CASSLTSGRFGETQYF. Supplemented by reference TRBV11-2 and TRBJ2-5, the full variable domain reads EAGVAQSPRYKIIEKRQSVAFWCNPISGHATLYWYQQILGQGPKLLIQFQNNGVVDDSQLPKDRFSAERLKGVDSTLKIQPAKLEDSAVYLCASSLTSGRFGETQYFGPGTRLLVL.

The CDR3 coding sequence is TGTGCCAGCAGCAACAAGCGGGGGGGGAACAATGAGCAGTTCTTC. This gives the protein CASSNKRGGNNEQFF. The V gene is TRBV6-5, the J gene TRBJ2-1; 10 bases match TRBD2. There are 15 residues in the CDR3. Trimming took 6 bases from V and 5 from J; bases not matched to a gene: 7. From germline, CDR1 is MNHEY and CDR2 SVGAGI.